These T cell receptor beta chains were read from a single sample in a study of blood T cell repertoires in COVID-19. The assay was immunoSEQ multiplex PCR, and TCRdb's table has in-frame clones only and misses some. The sample includes over 250,000 clones, roughly 86% of them seen just once. What was sequenced was PBMCs or T cells enriched from blood (not recorded which). These receptors originate from a woman aged 25 to 39 who had recovered from COVID-19. Each CDR3 is given with its conserved first and last residue. The D gene is left open where the match is weak. Where a row states a size, it is once, few, many or the class of an expanded clone; other rows omit it.

V gene,D gene,clone size,J gene,CDR3 DNA,CDR3 protein
TRBV27,TRBD1,-,TRBJ1-2,TGTGCCAGCAGTCTTCAGGGGGGCTATGGCTACACCTTC,CASSLQGGYGYTF
TRBV5-4,TRBD1,-,TRBJ1-2,TGTGCCAGCAGCCCCAAGAGGGACAGTAAGACCTATGGCTACACCTTC,CASSPKRDSKTYGYTF
TRBV5-6,-,-,TRBJ1-2,TGTGCCAGCAGCCAGGCCCAGGGGACCTATGGCTACACCTTC,CASSQAQGTYGYTF
TRBV19,-,-,TRBJ1-1,TGTGCCAGTAGTATTCGGGAGTACACTGAAGCTTTCTTT,CASSIREYTEAFF
TRBV6-2/TRBV6-3,TRBD1,-,TRBJ1-5,TGTGCCAGCAGCATAAGGCGCGGGACAGGGGATACTTATAGCAATCAGCCCCAGCATTTT,CASSIRRGTGDTYSNQPQHF
TRBV19,TRBD1,-,TRBJ1-5,TGTGCCAGCCATGACAGGGGCAATCAGCCCCAGCATTTT,CASHDRGNQPQHF
TRBV4-3,TRBD1,-,TRBJ1-5,TGCGCCAGCAGCCAAGATGGGCTCGGGACAGGGGGACAGCCCCAGCATTTT,CASSQDGLGTGGQPQHF
TRBV10-2,TRBD2,-,TRBJ2-5,TGCGCCGCCGGGACTAGCGGGGGGGCGAAGACCCAGTACTTC,CAAGTSGGAKTQYF
TRBV19,TRBD1,-,TRBJ2-7,TGTGCCAGTAGTCCCCGGACAGGGGGGGTCGAGCAGTACTTC,CASSPRTGGVEQYF
TRBV27,TRBD1,-,TRBJ1-2,TGTGCCAGCAGTTTGATAGGGCCAGGGGGCACCTATGGCTACACCTTC,CASSLIGPGGTYGYTF
TRBV19,TRBD1,once,TRBJ2-1,TGTGCCAGTAAGACAGGGGCAGTGTGGAATGAGCAGTTCTTC,CASKTGAVWNEQFF
TRBV5-4,-,-,TRBJ2-3,TGTGCCAGCACATTCGGGGGTATCGTGCCAGATACGCAGTATTTT,CASTFGGIVPDTQYF
TRBV5-1,-,few,TRBJ2-7,TGCGCCAGCAGCTTGTCGGCAGGCCGCTACGAGCAGTACTTC,CASSLSAGRYEQYF
TRBV25-1,-,once,TRBJ1-1,TGTGCCAGCACCCCGAGGGCGAACACTGAAGCTTTCTTT,CASTPRANTEAFF
TRBV11-2,TRBD1,-,TRBJ1-2,TGTGCCAGCAGCGCGGACAGGCGAAAGGGCTATGGCTACACCTTC,CASSADRRKGYGYTF
TRBV6-5,TRBD2,-,TRBJ2-7,TGTGCCAGCACCCTTAGCGGGGGGTCGTCCTACGAGCAGTACTTC,CASTLSGGSSYEQYF
TRBV7-3,-,-,TRBJ2-1,TGTGCCAGCAGCTCCCCCGGACTGGGTGAGCAGTTCTTC,CASSSPGLGEQFF
TRBV11-2,-,-,TRBJ2-5,TGTGCCAGCAGCTTCACACAGTACCAAGAGACCCAGTACTTC,CASSFTQYQETQYF